The clone carrying this TCR beta chain was seen a few times. This sample is part of a study of blood T cell repertoires in COVID-19. Data came from immunoSEQ multiplex PCR; TCRdb stores just in-frame clones and leaves some out. The sample includes about 89,000 clones, 75% to 85% of them seen just once. Trimming took 6 bases from V and 6 from J; bases not matched to a gene: 5. CDR3 length: 14 amino acids. The germline CDR1 and CDR2 sequences are SNHLY and FYNNEI. The receptor's source is a woman of 80 years or more with acute or convalescent COVID-19. The J gene is TRBJ2-7, the V gene TRBV2, with 13 nucleotides matching TRBD2. Sequencing was performed on peripheral blood. The CDR3 spells CASRGTSGKGEQYF. DNA for the CDR3: TGTGCCAGCAGGGGGACTAGCGGGAAGGGCGAGCAGTACTTC. The full variable domain, with the rest looked up from reference TRBV2 and TRBJ2-7, is EPEVTQTPSHQVTQMGQEVILRCVPISNHLYFYWYRQILGQKVEFLVSFYNNEISEKSEIFDDQFSVERPDGSNFTLKIRSTKLEDSAMYFCASRGTSGKGEQYFGPGTRLTVT.